Listed below are T cell receptor beta chains from one sample, sequenced in a study of T cells after posttransplantation cyclophosphamide. Clones were sequenced by immunoSEQ multiplex PCR, and TCRdb holds only the in-frame ones, with some missing. The sample was found to contain about 38,000 clones, and every one recurs. Sequencing used PBMCs. The origin of the receptors is a man aged 45-65 years in good health, CMV-negative, and a related stem cell transplant donor. Both conserved end residues are part of each CDR3.

V gene: TRBV7-3
CDR3 length: 15
CDR3 protein: CASSLQGVGYNEQFF

V gene: TRBV2
CDR3 length: 14
CDR3 protein: CASSEGQGLTIQYF

V gene: TRBV6-5
CDR3 length: 16
CDR3 protein: CASSYSPSSYNSPLHF

V gene: TRBV7-9
CDR3 length: 12
CDR3 protein: CASSPEIHGYTF

V gene: TRBV5-1
CDR3 length: 19
CDR3 protein: CASSLEGLAGGSIYNEQFF

V gene: TRBV4-1
CDR3 length: 14
CDR3 protein: CASSHRSANTEAFF

V gene: TRBV5-5
CDR3 length: 17
CDR3 protein: CASSLVMGGGVTGELFF

V gene: TRBV19
CDR3 length: 12
CDR3 protein: CASSEETGELFF

V gene: TRBV30
CDR3 length: 17
CDR3 protein: CAWSVFTRGWAKNIQYF

V gene: TRBV11-1
CDR3 length: 16
CDR3 protein: CASSGYGQGATTEAFF

V gene: TRBV5-1
CDR3 length: 14
CDR3 protein: CASSLGGTTDTQYF

V gene: TRBV6-5
CDR3 length: 14
CDR3 protein: CASSYKGVYYGYTF

V gene: TRBV13
CDR3 length: 15
CDR3 protein: CASSPQRGGTITQYF

V gene: TRBV6-6
CDR3 length: 15
CDR3 protein: CASSLTSGYTDTQYF

V gene: TRBV6-8
CDR3 length: 18
CDR3 protein: CASSYRCTSGRSSYEQYF

V gene: TRBV5-1
CDR3 length: 14
CDR3 protein: CASSSGTGKAEAFF

V gene: TRBV30
CDR3 length: 12
CDR3 protein: CAWSDGAGGYTF

V gene: TRBV19
CDR3 length: 14
CDR3 protein: CASSILAGNYEQYF

V gene: TRBV5-6
CDR3 length: 15
CDR3 protein: CASSIRDRPPYEQYF

V gene: TRBV10-3
CDR3 length: 14
CDR3 protein: CAISTGQGNTEAFF

V gene: TRBV2
CDR3 length: 15
CDR3 protein: CASIYGLAHQETQYF

V gene: TRBV29-1
CDR3 length: 13
CDR3 protein: CSVAGRARTEAFF

V gene: TRBV13
CDR3 length: 17
CDR3 protein: CASSSLTSTTANYGYTF

V gene: TRBV7-8
CDR3 length: 17
CDR3 protein: CASSLDGTGGGNTEAFF

V gene: TRBV2
CDR3 length: 16
CDR3 protein: CASSMGQVIEAYEQYF

V gene: TRBV18
CDR3 length: 16
CDR3 protein: CASSPRVVQMNTEAFF

V gene: TRBV27
CDR3 length: 15
CDR3 protein: CASSLGGAGRYEQYF

V gene: TRBV6-5
CDR3 length: 13
CDR3 protein: CASSSTANTEAFF

V gene: TRBV14
CDR3 length: 17
CDR3 protein: CASSQDNRGQKGEKLFF

V gene: TRBV9
CDR3 length: 17
CDR3 protein: CASSVFSAGWEGTEAFF

V gene: TRBV10-3
CDR3 length: 14
CDR3 protein: CAVGVRRAENEQFF

V gene: TRBV5-6
CDR3 length: 16
CDR3 protein: CASSTGQDFYNSPLHF

V gene: TRBV9
CDR3 length: 13
CDR3 protein: CASSGDRGTEAFF

V gene: TRBV5-4
CDR3 length: 14
CDR3 protein: CASSSRQDTGELFF

V gene: TRBV7-3
CDR3 length: 13
CDR3 protein: CASSLDWHYTQYF

V gene: TRBV6-1
CDR3 length: 15
CDR3 protein: CASSFETSGRFEQFF

V gene: TRBV7-3
CDR3 length: 16
CDR3 protein: CASSSTTSGRTVEQFF

V gene: TRBV27
CDR3 length: 14
CDR3 protein: CASRLNRGGYEQYF

V gene: TRBV6-6
CDR3 length: 15
CDR3 protein: CASTFPHRESYGYTF

V gene: TRBV5-1
CDR3 length: 13
CDR3 protein: CASSQLAGNEQFF

V gene: TRBV27
CDR3 length: 16
CDR3 protein: CASSHLRQGSTDTQYF